This TCR beta chain was documented in a study of blood T cell repertoires in COVID-19. Study summary: Spain, Italy and the United States supplied samples that represented acute and convalescent COVID-19.

In the study's own analysis: Counts of nucleated cells, estimated from reference gene primer amplification, were obtained. Using immunoSEQ multiplex PCR, the repertoire was profiled, and TCRdb retains in-frame clones only, with some absent. The D gene and trimming were derived from the DNA, and the V and J assignments and clone size from that table. The table includes 90,000 to 130,000 clones, roughly four fifths detected once. The germline CDR1 and CDR2 sequences are KGHDR and SFDVKD. This CDR3 comprises 15 residues. The V end lost 5 bases, the J end lost 2 bases, and 14 bases lay between the germline ends.

This receptor was taken from a woman aged 70-85 years with acute or convalescent COVID-19. The V call is TRBV24-1, the J call TRBJ2-5, with D perhaps TRBD1 (6 bases). The sequencing input was peripheral blood. The CDR3 loop is CATSVLGAGQETQYF. The CDR3 DNA is TGTGCCACCAGTGTCCTGGGGGCAGGGCAAGAGACCCAGTACTTC.